This section outlines one T cell receptor (beta chain) sequence together with its context. Antigen: not known. This table comes from immunoSEQ multiplex PCR, and its TCRdb copy is limited to in-frame clones, with some not included. The data contain approximately 74,000 clones, 73% of them singletons. V lost 6 bases, J lost 1 base, and 15 bases lay in between. The germline CDR1 and CDR2 sequences are MNHEY and SVGAGI. The CDR3 is 15 residues long. The sample belongs to a study of vaccination effects on CD4 cells after COVID-19. Background on the study: Antigen-specific CD4+ T cells were first expanded with viral peptide pools by the ViraFEST assay and only then sequenced.

Overall study results and limits: Clones from infection and from vaccination both contracted markedly late after vaccination.

Culturing for more than 9 days preceded CD4+ T cell isolation. Each participant received a vaccine that was either BNT162b2 or mRNA-1273, given as two doses. Vaccinees lacked prior SARS-CoV-2 infection and tested negative for nucleocapsid antibodies. Half-medium replacement with IL-2 medium occurred on days 3 and 7. This rearrangement joins TRBV6-5 to TRBJ1-1, with D uncertain. The sample here was CD4+ T cells from PBMCs cultured without peptide, taken after COVID-19 vaccination. The TCR comes from a human donor who received a COVID-19 vaccine. The CDR3 coding sequence is TGTGCCAGCAGAAAGATACCTCCAGGGAACACTGAAGCTTTCTTT. Encoded protein: CASRKIPPGNTEAFF.